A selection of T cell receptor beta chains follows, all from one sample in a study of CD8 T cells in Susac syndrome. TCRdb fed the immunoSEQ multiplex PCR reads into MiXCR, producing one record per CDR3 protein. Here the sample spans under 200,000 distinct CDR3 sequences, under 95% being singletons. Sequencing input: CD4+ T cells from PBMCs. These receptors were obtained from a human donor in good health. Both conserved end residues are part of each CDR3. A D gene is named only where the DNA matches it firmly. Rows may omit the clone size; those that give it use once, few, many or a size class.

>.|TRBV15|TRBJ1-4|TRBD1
TGTGCCACCGGCAGAGATCCAACAGGGGGAGAAAAACTGTTTTTT
CATGRDPTGGEKLFF
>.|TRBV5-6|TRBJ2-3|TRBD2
TGTGCCAGCAGCGGGGGACTAGCGCAACTCTGGGGAGGCACAGATACGCAGTATTTT
CASSGGLAQLWGGTDTQYF
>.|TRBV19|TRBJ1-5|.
TGTGCCACCTCGGACACCGAGAATCAGCCCCAGCATTTT
CATSDTENQPQHF
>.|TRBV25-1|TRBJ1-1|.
TGTGCCAGCAGTGCCGGGACTCTCGTGGTGGACACTGAAGCTTTCTTT
CASSAGTLVVDTEAFF
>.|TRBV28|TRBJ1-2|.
TGTGCCAGCAGTTCCCTCTATGGCTACACCTTC
CASSSLYGYTF
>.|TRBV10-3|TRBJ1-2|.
TGTGCCATCAGTGACAGATTAACTAACTATGGCTACACCTTC
CAISDRLTNYGYTF
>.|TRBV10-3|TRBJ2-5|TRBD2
TGTGCCAGCTCGACTAGCGGGGGGGAAAAGACCCAGTACTTC
CASSTSGGEKTQYF
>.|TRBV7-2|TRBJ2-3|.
TGTGCCAGCAGCTCTCCATTCGAAAGGGGGACGCAGTATTTT
CASSSPFERGTQYF
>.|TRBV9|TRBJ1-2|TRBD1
TGTGCCAGCAGCTTGTCAGGGGGCTACTATGGCTACACCTTC
CASSLSGGYYGYTF
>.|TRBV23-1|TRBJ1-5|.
TGCGCCAGCAGTCGGCTCAATCAGCCCCAGCATTTT
CASSRLNQPQHF
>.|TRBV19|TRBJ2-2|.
TGTGCCAGTAGTATCTTAAGGGACACCGGGGAGCTGTTTTTT
CASSILRDTGELFF
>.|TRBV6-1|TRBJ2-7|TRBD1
TGTGCCAGCGGAAGAACAGGGGGTTCCTACGAGCAGTACTTC
CASGRTGGSYEQYF
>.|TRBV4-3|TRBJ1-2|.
TGCGCCAGCAGCCAAGATTTCCGGATGAACTATGGCTACACCTTC
CASSQDFRMNYGYTF
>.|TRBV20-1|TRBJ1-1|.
TGCAGTGCCAACGGACTCCCGCGCACTGAAGCTTTCTTT
CSANGLPRTEAFF
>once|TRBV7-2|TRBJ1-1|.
TGTGCCAGCAGCTTCAGGACACGGGTAGCTTTCTTT
CASSFRTRVAFF
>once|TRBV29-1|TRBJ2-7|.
TGCAGCGCCAGGCAGGTCGGCTACGAGCAGTACTTC
CSARQVGYEQYF
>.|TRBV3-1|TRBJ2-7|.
TGTGCCAGCAGCCAAGGAGGGACCCCGAATAGGGAGCAGTACTTC
CASSQGGTPNREQYF
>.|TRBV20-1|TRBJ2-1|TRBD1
TGCAGTGCTAGATCGGCGACAGGGTCTCCCTACAATGAGCAGTTCTTC
CSARSATGSPYNEQFF
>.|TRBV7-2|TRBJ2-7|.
TGTGCCAGCAGCTTAGGGGGGACTCGTAGCGACGAGCAGTACTTC
CASSLGGTRSDEQYF
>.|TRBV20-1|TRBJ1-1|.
TGCAGTGCGTGGACGGACACTGAAGCTTTCTTT
CSAWTDTEAFF
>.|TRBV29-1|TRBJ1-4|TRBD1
TGCAGCGTTCCTACCGACAGGGTTGGAGAAAAACTGTTTTTT
CSVPTDRVGEKLFF
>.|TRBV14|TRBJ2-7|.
TGTGCCAGCAGCCAAAGGCAGATCTCGGGCGAGCAGTACTTC
CASSQRQISGEQYF
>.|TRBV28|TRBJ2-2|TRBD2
TGTGCCAGCAGTTCCCCAGCGGGGGTTCGCACCGGGGAGCTGTTTTTT
CASSSPAGVRTGELFF
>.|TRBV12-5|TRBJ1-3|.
TGTGCTAGTGGTTTGGAGGACACCATATATTTT
CASGLEDTIYF
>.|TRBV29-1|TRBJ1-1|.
TGCAGCGTTTTGGGCCGGGCTGAAGCTTTCTTT
CSVLGRAEAFF
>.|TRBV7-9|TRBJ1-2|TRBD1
TGTGCCAGCAGCTTAGTAGTAACAGGGGGAAACTATGGCTACACCTTC
CASSLVVTGGNYGYTF
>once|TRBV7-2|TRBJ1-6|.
TGTGCCAGCAGCTCCGGGGGGCCGGAGCTCCACTTT
CASSSGGPELHF
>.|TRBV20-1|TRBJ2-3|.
TGCAGCTGGGACTTCCACACAGATACGCAGTATTTT
CSWDFHTDTQYF
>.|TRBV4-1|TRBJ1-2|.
TGCGCCAGCAGCCAAGACTTGCAGGGGTATGGCTACACCTTC
CASSQDLQGYGYTF